The entry below describes one T cell receptor (beta chain). This sample stems from a study of blood T cell repertoires in COVID-19. Overall study context: The analysed material was cDNA or gDNA that came from T cells, B-cell-depleted T cells, or PBMCs.

Germline V lookup: CDR1 WNHNN, CDR2 SYGVQD (reference sequence). CDR3 length equals 14 residues. Between the trimmed V and J ends, which lost 0 bases and 5 bases, there was a span of 10 bases. The method was immunoSEQ multiplex PCR; TCRdb's version includes in-frame clones alone and lacks a portion of them. The data hold approximately 190,000 clones, with approximately 86% observed a single time. The sample consisted of peripheral blood. The receptor was derived from a man aged 65-85 years with active or convalescent COVID-19. The V call is TRBV10-1, the J call TRBJ2-5; D unclear. The CDR3 bases are TGCGCCAGCAGTGAGTCAGCAGGTCAGGAGACCCAGTACTTC. The encoded protein is CASSESAGQETQYF.